Below are 3 T cell receptor beta chains sequenced from a single sample in a study of shared clonotypes between healthy human individuals. Sequenced by immunoSEQ multiplex PCR; TCRdb stores in-frame clones only, minus some. The sample contains about 480,000 clones, about 79% of which appear only once. Sequencing was done on a sample of PBMCs. Every receptor here comes from a middle-aged woman in good health. Some clones in this sample may be carry-over from other donors' samples.

The genes are TRBV29-1 and TRBJ1-2; the D gene is possibly TRBD1 (5 bases). V gave up 6 bases and J gave up 6 bases, with 20 bases separating them. Germline V lookup: CDR1 SQVTM, CDR2 ANQGSEA. The CDR3 sequence is 14 residues long. The CDR3 here is CSVGEQAGSNGYTF. The CDR3 DNA reads TGCAGCGTGGGGGAGCAAGCCGGGTCTAATGGCTACACCTTC.

A word on this clone: Other DNA variants within this sample encode the same CDR3. V usage is TRBV18 and J usage is TRBJ2-5; D gene uncertain. Trimming removed 2 bases from V and 2 bases from J, with 6 bases in between. Germline V gives CDR1 KGHSH, CDR2 LQKENI. The CDR3 runs 13 residues. The CDR3 nucleotides are TGTGCCAGCTCACCAGGCCTACAAGAGACCCAGTACTTC. Protein: CASSPGLQETQYF.

This clone came up a few times. The chain uses TRBV28 and TRBJ1-5; a possible D gene is TRBD1 (5 bases). The germline V and J ends were trimmed by 9 bases and 0 bases, with 9 bases remaining between them. The CDR3 consists of 13 residues. CDR1 is MDHEN and CDR2 is SYDVKM in the germline V gene. Here the CDR3 reads CASKGHSNQPQHF. The CDR3 DNA sequence: TGTGCCAGTAAAGGACATAGCAATCAGCCCCAGCATTTT.